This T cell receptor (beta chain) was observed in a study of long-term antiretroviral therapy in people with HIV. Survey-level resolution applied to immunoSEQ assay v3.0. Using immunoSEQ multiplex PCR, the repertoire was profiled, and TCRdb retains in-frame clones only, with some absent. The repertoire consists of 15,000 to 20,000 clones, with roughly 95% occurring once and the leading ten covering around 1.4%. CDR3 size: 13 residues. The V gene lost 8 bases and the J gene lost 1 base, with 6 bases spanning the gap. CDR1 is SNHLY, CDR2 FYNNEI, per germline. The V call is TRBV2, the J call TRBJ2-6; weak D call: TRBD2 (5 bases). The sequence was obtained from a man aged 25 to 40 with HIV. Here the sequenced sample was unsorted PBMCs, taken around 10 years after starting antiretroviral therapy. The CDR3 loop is CASEGSGANVLTF. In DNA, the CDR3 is TGTGCCAGCGAGGGATCTGGGGCCAACGTCCTGACTTTC.